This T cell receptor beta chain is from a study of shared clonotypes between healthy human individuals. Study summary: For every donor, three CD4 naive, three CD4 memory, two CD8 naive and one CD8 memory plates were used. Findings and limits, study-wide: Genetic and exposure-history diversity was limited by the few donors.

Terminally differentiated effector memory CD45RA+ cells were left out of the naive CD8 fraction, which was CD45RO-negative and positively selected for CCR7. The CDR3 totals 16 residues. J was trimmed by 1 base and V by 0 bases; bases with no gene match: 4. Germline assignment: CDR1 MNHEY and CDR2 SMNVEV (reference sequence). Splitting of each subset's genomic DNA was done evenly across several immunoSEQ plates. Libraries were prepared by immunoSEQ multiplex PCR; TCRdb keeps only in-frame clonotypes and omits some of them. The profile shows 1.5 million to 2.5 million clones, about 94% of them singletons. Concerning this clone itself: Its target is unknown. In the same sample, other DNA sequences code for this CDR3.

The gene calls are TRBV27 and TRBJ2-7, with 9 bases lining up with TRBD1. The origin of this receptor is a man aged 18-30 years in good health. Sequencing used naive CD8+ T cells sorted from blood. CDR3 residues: CASSLSIGTGSYEQYF. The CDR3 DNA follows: TGTGCCAGCAGTTTATCGATTGGGACAGGGTCCTACGAGCAGTACTTC.